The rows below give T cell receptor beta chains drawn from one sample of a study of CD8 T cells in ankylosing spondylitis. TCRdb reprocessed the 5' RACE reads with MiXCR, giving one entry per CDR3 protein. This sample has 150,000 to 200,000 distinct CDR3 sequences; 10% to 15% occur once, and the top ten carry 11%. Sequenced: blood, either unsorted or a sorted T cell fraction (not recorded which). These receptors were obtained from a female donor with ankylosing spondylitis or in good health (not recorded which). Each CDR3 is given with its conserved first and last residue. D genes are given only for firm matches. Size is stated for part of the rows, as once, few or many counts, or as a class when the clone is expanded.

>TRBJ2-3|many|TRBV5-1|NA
CASSLAGFPDTQYF
TGCGCCAGCAGCTTGGCGGGATTCCCAGATACGCAGTATTTT
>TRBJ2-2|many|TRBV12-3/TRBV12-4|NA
CASSVRGGELFF
TGTGCCAGCAGTGTCAGGGGCGGGGAGCTGTTTTTT
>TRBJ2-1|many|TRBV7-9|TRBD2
CASSLLAANNEQFF
TGTGCCAGCAGCCTACTAGCGGCTAACAATGAGCAGTTCTTC
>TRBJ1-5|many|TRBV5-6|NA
CASSPGGRSNQPQHF
TGTGCCAGCAGCCCCGGCGGCAGAAGCAATCAGCCCCAGCATTTT
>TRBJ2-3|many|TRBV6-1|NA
CASREWGGAGDTQYF
TGTGCCAGCAGGGAGTGGGGCGGGGCGGGAGATACGCAGTATTTT
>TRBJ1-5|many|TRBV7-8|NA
CASSLGSGETPQHF
TGTGCCAGCAGCTTAGGTTCAGGCGAAACACCCCAGCATTTT
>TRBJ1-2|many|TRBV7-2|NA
CASSSTGYGYTF
TGTGCCAGCAGCTCGACGGGCTATGGCTACACCTTC
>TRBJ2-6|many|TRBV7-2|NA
CASSFTGANVLTF
TGTGCCAGCAGCTTTACTGGGGCCAACGTCCTGACTTTC
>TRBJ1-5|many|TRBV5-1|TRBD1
CASSTGGTVNQPQHF
TGCGCCAGCAGCACTGGAGGGACAGTCAATCAGCCCCAGCATTTT
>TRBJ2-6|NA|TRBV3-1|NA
CASSQDPRGVGANVLTF
TGTGCCAGCAGCCAAGATCCGAGGGGGGTAGGGGCCAACGTCCTGACTTTC
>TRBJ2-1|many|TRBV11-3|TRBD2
CASSLGLGLAGYNEQFF
TGTGCCAGCAGCTTAGGTCTAGGACTAGCGGGATACAATGAGCAGTTCTTC
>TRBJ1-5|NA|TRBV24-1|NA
CATSDGPGWDQPQHF
TGTGCCACCAGTGATGGACCAGGGTGGGATCAGCCCCAGCATTTT
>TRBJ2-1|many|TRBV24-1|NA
CATSPAGTGGDDEQFF
TGTGCCACCAGTCCAGCGGGAACAGGGGGTGACGATGAGCAGTTCTTC
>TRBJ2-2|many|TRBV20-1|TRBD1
CSARDHEGATGELFF
TGCAGTGCTAGAGATCACGAGGGGGCGACCGGGGAGCTGTTTTTT
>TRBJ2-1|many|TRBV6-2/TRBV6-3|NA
CASSYSGVYQRGEQFF
TGTGCCAGCAGTTACAGTGGAGTTTACCAAAGGGGGGAGCAGTTCTTC
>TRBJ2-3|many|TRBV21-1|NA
CASSKLTGQGEPDTQYF
TGTGCCAGCAGCAAACTTACTGGACAGGGGGAACCAGATACGCAGTATTTT
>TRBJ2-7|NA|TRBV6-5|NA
CASSYSTGHSTYEQYF
TGTGCCAGCAGTTACTCGACAGGTCATTCAACCTACGAGCAGTACTTC
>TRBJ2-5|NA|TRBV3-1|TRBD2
CASAGGAQETQYF
TGTGCCAGCGCGGGAGGAGCCCAAGAGACCCAGTACTTC
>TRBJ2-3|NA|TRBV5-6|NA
CASSLAGLEDTQYF
TGTGCCAGCAGCTTGGCGGGGCTCGAGGATACGCAGTATTTT
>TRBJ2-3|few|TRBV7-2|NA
CASSLSGTMQYF
TGTGCCAGCAGCTTATCGGGGACGATGCAGTATTTT
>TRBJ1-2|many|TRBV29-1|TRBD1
CSVETGGGDGYTF
TGCAGCGTCGAGACAGGGGGCGGCGATGGCTACACCTTC
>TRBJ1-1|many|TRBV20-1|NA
CSVGTANTEAFF
TGCAGTGTTGGGACGGCGAACACTGAAGCTTTCTTT
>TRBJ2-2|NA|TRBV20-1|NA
CSASQGAETGELFF
TGCAGTGCTTCACAGGGCGCCGAAACCGGGGAGCTGTTTTTT
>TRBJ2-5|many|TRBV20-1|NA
CSAFLHRGETQYF
TGCAGTGCTTTTCTCCACCGCGGGGAGACCCAGTACTTC
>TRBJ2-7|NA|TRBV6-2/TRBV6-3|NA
CASSSTRGYSYEQYF
TGTGCCAGCAGTTCCACCCGCGGGTATTCCTACGAGCAGTACTTC
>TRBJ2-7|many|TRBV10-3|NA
CAISTGREQYF
TGTGCCATCAGCACCGGTCGCGAGCAGTACTTC
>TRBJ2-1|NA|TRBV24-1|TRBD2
CATSDPRTSHEQFF
TGTGCCACCAGTGATCCGCGGACTAGTCATGAGCAGTTCTTC
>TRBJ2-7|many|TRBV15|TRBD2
CATSRRTSYEQYF
TGTGCCACCAGCAGAAGGACTAGCTACGAGCAGTACTTC
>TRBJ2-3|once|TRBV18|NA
CASSPLPSSTDTQYF
TGTGCCAGCTCCCCGCTCCCCTCAAGCACAGATACGCAGTATTTT
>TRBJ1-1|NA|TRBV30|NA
CAWSYRIPPEAFF
TGTGCCTGGAGTTACAGGATCCCGCCCGAAGCTTTCTTT
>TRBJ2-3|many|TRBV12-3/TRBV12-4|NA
CASINHRGQMRTDTQYF
TGTGCCAGCATCAATCATAGAGGGCAGATGAGGACAGATACGCAGTATTTT
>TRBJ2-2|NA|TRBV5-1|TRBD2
CASSSGLAGGKDTGELFF
TGCGCCAGCAGCTCCGGACTAGCGGGAGGGAAGGACACCGGGGAGCTGTTTTTT
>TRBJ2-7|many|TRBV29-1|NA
CSVVRPSDEQYF
TGCAGCGTTGTTCGCCCCTCCGACGAGCAGTACTTC
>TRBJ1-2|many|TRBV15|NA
CATSRDLVSEGNYGYTF
TGTGCCACCAGCAGAGATCTTGTTTCAGAGGGGAACTATGGCTACACCTTC
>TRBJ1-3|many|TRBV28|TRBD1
CASSLTGTGGNTIYF
TGTGCCAGCAGTTTGACAGGGACTGGAGGAAACACCATATATTTT
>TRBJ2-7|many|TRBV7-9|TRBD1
CASSLVGGRSSYEQYF
TGTGCCAGCAGCTTAGTAGGGGGCAGGTCTTCCTACGAGCAGTACTTC
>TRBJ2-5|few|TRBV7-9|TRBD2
CASKRRELEETQYF
TGTGCCAGCAAAAGGCGGGAGCTAGAAGAGACCCAGTACTTC
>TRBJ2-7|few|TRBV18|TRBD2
CASFPDGTSGNRDEQYF
TGTGCCAGCTTCCCCGATGGGACTAGCGGGAATCGCGACGAGCAGTACTTC
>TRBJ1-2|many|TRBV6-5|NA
CASSYANYGYTF
TGTGCCAGCAGTTACGCCAACTATGGCTACACCTTC
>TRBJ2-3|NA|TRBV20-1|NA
CSARESVSTDTQYF
TGCAGTGCTAGAGAGTCAGTTAGCACAGATACGCAGTATTTT
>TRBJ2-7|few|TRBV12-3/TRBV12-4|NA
CASSLRESYEQYF
TGTGCCAGCAGTTTGAGGGAGAGCTACGAGCAGTACTTC
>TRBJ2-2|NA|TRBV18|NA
CASSYREVNTGELFF
TGTGCCAGCTCGTACAGGGAGGTGAACACCGGGGAGCTGTTTTTT
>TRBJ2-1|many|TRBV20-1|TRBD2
CSAREPAGGQLF
TGCAGTGCTAGAGAACCAGCGGGAGGCCAGCTCTTC
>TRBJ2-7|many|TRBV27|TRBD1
CASSNRGPSYEQYF
TGTGCCAGCAGTAACAGGGGGCCTAGCTACGAGCAGTACTTC
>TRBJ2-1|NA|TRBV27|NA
CASTQGSSGGAREQFF
TGTGCCAGCACCCAAGGATCGTCTGGGGGGGCGAGGGAGCAGTTCTTC
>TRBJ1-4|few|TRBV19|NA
CASSIDGLMVEKLFF
TGTGCCAGTAGTATAGACGGTTTGATGGTTGAAAAACTGTTTTTT